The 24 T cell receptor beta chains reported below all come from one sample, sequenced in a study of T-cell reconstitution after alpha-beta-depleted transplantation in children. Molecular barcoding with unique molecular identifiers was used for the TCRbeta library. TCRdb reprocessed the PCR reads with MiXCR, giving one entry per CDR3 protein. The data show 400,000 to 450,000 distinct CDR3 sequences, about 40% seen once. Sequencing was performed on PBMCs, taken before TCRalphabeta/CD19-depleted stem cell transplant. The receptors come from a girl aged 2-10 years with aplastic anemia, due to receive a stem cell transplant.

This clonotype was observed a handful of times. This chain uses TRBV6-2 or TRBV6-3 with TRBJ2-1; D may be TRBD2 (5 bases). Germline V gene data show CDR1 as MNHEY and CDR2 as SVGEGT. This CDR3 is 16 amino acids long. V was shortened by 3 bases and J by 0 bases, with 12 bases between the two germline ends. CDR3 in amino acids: CASSYGLGSSYNEQFF. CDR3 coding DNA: TGTGCCAGCAGTTATGGATTGGGGAGCTCCTACAATGAGCAGTTCTTC.

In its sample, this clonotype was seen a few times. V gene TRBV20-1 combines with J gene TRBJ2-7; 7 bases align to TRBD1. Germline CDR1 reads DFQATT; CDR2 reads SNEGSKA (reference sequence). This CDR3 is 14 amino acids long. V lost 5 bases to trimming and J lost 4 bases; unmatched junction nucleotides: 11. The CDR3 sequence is CSAPIPGQRYEQYF. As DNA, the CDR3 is TGCAGTGCTCCCATCCCGGGACAGCGATACGAGCAGTACTTC.

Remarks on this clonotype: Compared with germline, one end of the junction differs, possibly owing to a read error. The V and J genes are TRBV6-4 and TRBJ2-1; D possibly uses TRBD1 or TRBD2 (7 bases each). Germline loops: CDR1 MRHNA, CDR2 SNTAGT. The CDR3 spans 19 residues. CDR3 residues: CASSDRVRGGGGSHNEQFF. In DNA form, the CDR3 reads TGTGCCAGCAGCGACAGGGTACGTGGCGGGGGCGGCTCCCACAATGAGCAGTTCTTC.

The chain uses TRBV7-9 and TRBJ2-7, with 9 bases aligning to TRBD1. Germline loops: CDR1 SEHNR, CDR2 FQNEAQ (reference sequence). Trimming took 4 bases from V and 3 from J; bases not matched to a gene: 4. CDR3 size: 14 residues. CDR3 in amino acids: CASSSDRGIYEQYF. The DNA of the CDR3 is TGTGCCAGCAGCTCGGACAGGGGTATCTACGAGCAGTACTTC. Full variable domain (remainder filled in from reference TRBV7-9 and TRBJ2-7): DTGVSQNPRHKITKRGQNVTFRCDPISEHNRLYWYRQTLGQGPEFLTYFQNEAQLEKSRLLSDRFSAERPKGSFSTLEIQRTEQGDSAMYLCASSSDRGIYEQYFGPGTRLTVT.

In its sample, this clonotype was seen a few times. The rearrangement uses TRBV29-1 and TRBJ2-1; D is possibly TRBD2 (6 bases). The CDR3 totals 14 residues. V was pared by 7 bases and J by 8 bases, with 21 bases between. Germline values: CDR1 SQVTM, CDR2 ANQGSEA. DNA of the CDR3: TGCAGCGCCCAAAGGAGTAGGGCGGGATATGAGCAGTTCTTC. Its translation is CSAQRSRAGYEQFF.

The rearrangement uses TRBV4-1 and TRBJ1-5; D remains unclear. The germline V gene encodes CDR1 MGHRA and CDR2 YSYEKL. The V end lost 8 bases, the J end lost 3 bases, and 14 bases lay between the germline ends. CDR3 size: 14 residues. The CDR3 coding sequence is TGCGCCAGCGTTCCGGCCAGGCCCAATCAGCCCCAGCATTTT. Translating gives CASVPARPNQPQHF.

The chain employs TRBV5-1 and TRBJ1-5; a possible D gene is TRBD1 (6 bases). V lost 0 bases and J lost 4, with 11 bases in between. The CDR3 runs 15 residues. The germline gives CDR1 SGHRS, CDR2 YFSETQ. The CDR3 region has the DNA TGCGCCAGCAGCTTGGGGATTCAGGGGAATCAGCCCCAGCATTTT. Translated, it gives CASSLGIQGNQPQHF. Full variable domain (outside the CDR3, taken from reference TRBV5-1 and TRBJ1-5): KAGVTQTPRYLIKTRGQQVTLSCSPISGHRSVSWYQQTPGQGLQFLFEYFSETQRNKGNFPGRFSGRQFSNSRSEMNVSTLELGDSALYLCASSLGIQGNQPQHFGDGTRLSIL.

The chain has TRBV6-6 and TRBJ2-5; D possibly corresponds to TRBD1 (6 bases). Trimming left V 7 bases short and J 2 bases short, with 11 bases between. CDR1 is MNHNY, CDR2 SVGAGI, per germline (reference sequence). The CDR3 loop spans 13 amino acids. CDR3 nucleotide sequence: TGTGCCAGCACAGGGGCAGAACAAGAGACCCAGTACTTC. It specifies CASTGAEQETQYF.

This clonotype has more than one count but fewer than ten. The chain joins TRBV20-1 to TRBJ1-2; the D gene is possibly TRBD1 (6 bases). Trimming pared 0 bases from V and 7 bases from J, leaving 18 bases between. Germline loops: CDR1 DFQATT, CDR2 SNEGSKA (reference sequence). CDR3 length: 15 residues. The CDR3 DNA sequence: TGCAGTGCTAGAGATCGGGAGGGGGTTCTGGGTGGCTACACCTTC. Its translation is CSARDREGVLGGYTF.

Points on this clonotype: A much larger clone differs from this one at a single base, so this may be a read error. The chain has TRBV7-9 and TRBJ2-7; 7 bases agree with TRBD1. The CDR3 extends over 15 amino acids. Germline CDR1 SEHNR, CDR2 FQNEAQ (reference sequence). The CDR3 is CASSFQGGPLDEQSF. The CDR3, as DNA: TGTGCCAGCAGCTTTCAAGGGGGCCCATTGGACGAGCAGTCCTTC.

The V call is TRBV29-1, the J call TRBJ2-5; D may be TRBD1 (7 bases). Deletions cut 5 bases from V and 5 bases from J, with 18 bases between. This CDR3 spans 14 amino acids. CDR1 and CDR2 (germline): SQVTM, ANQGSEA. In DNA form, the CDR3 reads TGCAGCGTTATCTTCGGGGCAGGGGGGGAGACCCAGTACTTC. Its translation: CSVIFGAGGETQYF.

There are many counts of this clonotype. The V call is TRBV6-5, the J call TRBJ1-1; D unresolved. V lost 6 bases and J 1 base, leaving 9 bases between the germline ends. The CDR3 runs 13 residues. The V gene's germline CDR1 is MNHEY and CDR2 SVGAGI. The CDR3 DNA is TGTGCCAGCAGATATGGAAGGAACACTGAAGCTTTCTTT. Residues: CASRYGRNTEAFF.

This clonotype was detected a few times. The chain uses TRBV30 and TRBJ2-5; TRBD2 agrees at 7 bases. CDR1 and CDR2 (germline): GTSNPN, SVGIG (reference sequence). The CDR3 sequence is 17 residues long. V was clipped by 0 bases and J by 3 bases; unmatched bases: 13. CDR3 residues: CAWSVSAGDGREETQYF. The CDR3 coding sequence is TGTGCCTGGAGTGTTTCGGCGGGAGATGGTAGAGAAGAGACCCAGTACTTC. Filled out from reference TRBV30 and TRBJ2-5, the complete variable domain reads SQTIHQWPATLVQPVGSPLSLECTVEGTSNPNLYWYRQAAGRGLQLLFYSVGIGQISSEVPQNLSASRPQDRQFILSSKKLLLSDSGFYLCAWSVSAGDGREETQYFGPGTRLLVL.

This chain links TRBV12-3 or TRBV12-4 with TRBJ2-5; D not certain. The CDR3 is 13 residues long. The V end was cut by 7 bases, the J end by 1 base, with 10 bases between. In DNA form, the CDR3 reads TGTGCCAGCAACCCGTCTTCCCAAGAGACCCAGTACTTC. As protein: CASNPSSQETQYF.

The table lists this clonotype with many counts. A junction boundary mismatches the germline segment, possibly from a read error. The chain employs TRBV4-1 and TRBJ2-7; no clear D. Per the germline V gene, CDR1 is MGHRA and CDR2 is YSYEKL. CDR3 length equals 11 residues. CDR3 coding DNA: TGTGCCAGCAGCCAAGCCTACGAGCAGTACTTC. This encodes CASSQAYEQYF.

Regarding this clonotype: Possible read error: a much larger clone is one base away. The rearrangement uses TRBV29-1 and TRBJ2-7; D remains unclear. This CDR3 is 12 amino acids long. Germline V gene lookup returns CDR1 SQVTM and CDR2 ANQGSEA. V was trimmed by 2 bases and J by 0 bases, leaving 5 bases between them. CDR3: CSVETSSYEQYF. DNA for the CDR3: TGCAGCGTTGAAACCTCCTCCTACGAGCAGTACTTC.

The CDR3 reads CSVGLAGGTQYF. Written as DNA, the CDR3 is TGCAGCGTTGGACTAGCGGGAGGGACCCAGTACTTC. The genes are TRBV29-1 and TRBJ2-5, with 13 bases identical to TRBD2. CDR3 length: 12 residues. CDR1 SQVTM and CDR2 ANQGSEA come from the germline V gene. With V trimmed by 4 bases and J by 7 bases, 0 bases remained unmatched.

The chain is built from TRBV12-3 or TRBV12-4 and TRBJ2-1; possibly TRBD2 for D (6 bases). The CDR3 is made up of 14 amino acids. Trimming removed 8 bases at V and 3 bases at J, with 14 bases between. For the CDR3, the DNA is TGTGCCAGCGGCGGGCCCGGGGGCTACAATGAGCAGTTCTTC. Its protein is CASGGPGGYNEQFF.

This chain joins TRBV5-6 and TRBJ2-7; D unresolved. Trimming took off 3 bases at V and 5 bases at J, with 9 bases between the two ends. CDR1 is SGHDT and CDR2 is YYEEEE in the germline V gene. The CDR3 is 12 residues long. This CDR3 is CASSYPKDEQYF. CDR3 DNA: TGTGCCAGCAGCTACCCCAAGGACGAGCAGTACTTC.

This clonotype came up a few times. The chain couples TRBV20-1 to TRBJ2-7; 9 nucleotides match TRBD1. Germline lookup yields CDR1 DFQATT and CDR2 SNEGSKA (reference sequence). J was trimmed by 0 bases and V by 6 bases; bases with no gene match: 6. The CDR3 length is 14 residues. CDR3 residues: CSALGTGISYEQYF. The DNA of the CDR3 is TGCAGTGCCCTCGGGACAGGGATCTCCTACGAGCAGTACTTC.

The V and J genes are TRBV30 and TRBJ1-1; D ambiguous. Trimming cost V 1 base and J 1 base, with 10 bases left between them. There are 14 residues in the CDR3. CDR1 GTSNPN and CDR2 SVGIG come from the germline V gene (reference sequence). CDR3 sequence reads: CAWSARHENTEAFF. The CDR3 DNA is TGTGCCTGGAGTGCCAGACATGAGAACACTGAAGCTTTCTTT.

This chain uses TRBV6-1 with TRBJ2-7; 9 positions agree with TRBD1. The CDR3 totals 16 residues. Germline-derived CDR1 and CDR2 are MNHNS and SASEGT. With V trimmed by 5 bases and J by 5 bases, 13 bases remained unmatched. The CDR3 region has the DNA TGTGCCAGCAGTCGGCGACCAGGACAGGGGACCAACGAGCAGTACTTC. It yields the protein CASSRRPGQGTNEQYF.

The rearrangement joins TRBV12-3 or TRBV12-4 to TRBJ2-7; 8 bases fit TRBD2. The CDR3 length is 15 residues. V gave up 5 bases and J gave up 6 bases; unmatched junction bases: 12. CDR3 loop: CASSGGRSISGEQYF. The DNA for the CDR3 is TGTGCCAGCAGTGGCGGGAGGTCGATTTCTGGCGAGCAGTACTTC.

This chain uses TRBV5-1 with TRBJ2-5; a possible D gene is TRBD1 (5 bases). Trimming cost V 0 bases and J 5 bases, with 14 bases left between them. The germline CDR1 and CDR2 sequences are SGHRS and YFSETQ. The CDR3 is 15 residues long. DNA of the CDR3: TGCGCCAGCAGCTTGGGCCTGGCAGGGTTGGAGACCCAGTACTTC. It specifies CASSLGLAGLETQYF.